This TCR beta chain comes out of a study of cytomegalovirus exposure and HLA in healthy donors. General study results and limits: Excluded were some V segments that proved indistinguishable, including TRBV6-2 and TRBV6-3.

PCR involved 60 Vbeta and 13 Jbeta primers. Only in-frame clones appear in the TCRdb table, and some are missing; sequencing was by immunoSEQ multiplex PCR. The repertoire holds around 91,000 clones, roughly 78% seen once, with approximately 4.6% in the top ten. This clone has a handful of counts. Its antigen is as yet unknown. The V end lost 2 bases, the J end lost 5 bases, and 6 bases lay between the germline ends. The CDR3 loop spans 12 amino acids. Germline V lookup: CDR1 SGHTA, CDR2 FQGNSA. The sequence derives from a woman aged 40-49 years in good health and CMV-seropositive. The sample consisted of PBMCs. This sequence joins TRBV7-2 and TRBJ2-5; D is unresolved. CDR3 bases: TGTGCCAGCAGCTTACGCCAGGAGACCCAGTACTTC. It specifies CASSLRQETQYF.